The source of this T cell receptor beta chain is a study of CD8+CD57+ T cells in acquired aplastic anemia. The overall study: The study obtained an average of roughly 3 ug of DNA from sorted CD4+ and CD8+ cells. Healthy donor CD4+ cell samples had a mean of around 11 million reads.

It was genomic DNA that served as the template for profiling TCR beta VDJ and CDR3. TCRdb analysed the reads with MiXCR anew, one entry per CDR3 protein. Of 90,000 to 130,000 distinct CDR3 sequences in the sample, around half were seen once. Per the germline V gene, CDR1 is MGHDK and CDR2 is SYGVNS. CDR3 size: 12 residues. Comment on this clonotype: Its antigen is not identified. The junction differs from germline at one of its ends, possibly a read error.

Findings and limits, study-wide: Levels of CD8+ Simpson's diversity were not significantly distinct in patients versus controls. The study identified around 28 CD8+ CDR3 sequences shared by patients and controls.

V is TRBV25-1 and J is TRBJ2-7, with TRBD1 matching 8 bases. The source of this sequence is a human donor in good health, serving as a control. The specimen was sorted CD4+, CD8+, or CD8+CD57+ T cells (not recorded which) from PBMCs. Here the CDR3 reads CASSLPGGEQHF. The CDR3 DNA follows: TGTGCCAGCAGTTTACCAGGGGGCGAGCAGCACTTC.